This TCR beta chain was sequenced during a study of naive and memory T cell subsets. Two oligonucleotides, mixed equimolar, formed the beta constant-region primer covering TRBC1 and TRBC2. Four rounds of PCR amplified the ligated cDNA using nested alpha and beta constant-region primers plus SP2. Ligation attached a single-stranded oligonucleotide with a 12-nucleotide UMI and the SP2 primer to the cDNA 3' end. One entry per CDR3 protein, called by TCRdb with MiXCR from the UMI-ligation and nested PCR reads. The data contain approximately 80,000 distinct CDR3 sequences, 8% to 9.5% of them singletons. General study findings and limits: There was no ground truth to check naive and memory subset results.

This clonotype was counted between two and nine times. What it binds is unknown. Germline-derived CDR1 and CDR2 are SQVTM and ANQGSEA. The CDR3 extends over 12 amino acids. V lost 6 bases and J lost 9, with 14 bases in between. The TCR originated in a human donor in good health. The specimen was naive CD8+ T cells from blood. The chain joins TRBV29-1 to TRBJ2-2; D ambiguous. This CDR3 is CSVGVGGRELFF. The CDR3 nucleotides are TGCAGCGTGGGTGTGGGCGGTAGGGAGCTGTTTTTT.